This T cell receptor (beta chain) was observed in a study of CD4 T cells in relation to SARS-CoV-2 and coronaviruses. Looked up from germline, CDR1 is SGHNT and CDR2 is YYREEE (reference sequence). The CDR3 extends over 14 amino acids. V was pared by 5 bases and J by 6 bases, with 14 bases between. Assay: immunoSEQ multiplex PCR; the TCRdb copy retains only in-frame clones and omits some. The sample contains roughly 19,000 clones, around 80% of which appear only once. In the case of this clone: Its antigen is currently unknown.

CD4+ T cells from unexposed donors were obtained before the COVID-19 pandemic (2011-2018). The cells were cultured for 9 to 11 days before CD4+ T cells were isolated. V and J are TRBV5-4 and TRBJ2-2; the D gene could be TRBD1 or TRBD2 (6 bases each). The origin of this receptor is a human donor in good health. The sample comprised CD4+ T cells from PBMCs, cultured in vitro. CDR3 protein: CASRMRGAAGELFF. Here the CDR3 DNA reads TGTGCCAGCAGGATGAGGGGGGCGGCCGGGGAGCTGTTTTTT. Full variable domain (remainder filled in from reference TRBV5-4 and TRBJ2-2): ETGVTQSPTHLIKTRGQQVTLRCSSQSGHNTVSWYQQALGQGPQFIFQYYREEENGRGNFPPRFSGLQFPNYSSELNVNALELDDSALYLCASRMRGAAGELFFGEGSRLTVL.